This TCR beta chain originates from a study of blood T cells in healthy people across ages. The table lists this clonotype with a few counts. Combining a sample-barcoded 5' primer with a J-beta primer mix, a second PCR ran for about 7 to 11 cycles. A template-switch adaptor containing 12 random nucleotides labeled each cDNA molecule. MiXCR, run by TCRdb on the 5' RACE reads, gives a single entry per CDR3 protein. The sample has 900,000 to 950,000 distinct CDR3 sequences; 25% to 35% are singletons. V shed 2 bases and J shed 1 base, with 8 bases lying between them. The length of the CDR3 is 14 residues. Germline values: CDR1 MNHNY, CDR2 SVGAGI (reference sequence). This sample also belongs to another study, concerning T cells of mothers and their children.

This chain links TRBV6-6 with TRBJ1-1, with a tentative D call TRBD1 (6 bases). This TCR came from a woman between 40 and 55 years old in good health. Material for sequencing was blood. CDR3 in amino acids: CASSYGGRNTEAFF. For the CDR3, the DNA is TGTGCCAGCAGTTACGGGGGCAGGAACACTGAAGCTTTCTTT.